Listed below are T cell receptor beta chains from one sample, sequenced in a study of Ad26.COV2.S vaccination and SARS-CoV-2 variants. TCRdb keeps only in-frame clones here, not all; method: immunoSEQ multiplex PCR. The sample records more than 250,000 clones, around 87% being singletons. Source: peripheral blood, taken in a trial of Ad26.COV2.S vaccine versus placebo. The origin of the receptors is a person aged 18 to 59 who received the Ad26.COV2.S COVID-19 vaccine or a placebo. CDR3s include the opening cysteine and the closing phenylalanine or tryptophan. A D gene is named only where the DNA matches it firmly. The size field is filled for only some rows; it gives once, few, many or a size class.

>TRBD1|TRBJ1-1|once|TRBV2
CASSRQGARNTEAFF
TGTGCCAGCAGTCGACAGGGGGCGAGGAACACTGAAGCTTTCTTT
>TRBD1|TRBJ1-1|.|TRBV5-1
CASSLLSLGQLNTEAFF
TGCGCCAGCAGCTTGTTATCTCTGGGACAGCTGAACACTGAAGCTTTCTTT
>.|TRBJ2-1|.|TRBV6-4
CASSELSWGSYNEQFF
TGTGCCAGCAGCGAGCTTAGTTGGGGGTCCTACAATGAGCAGTTCTTC
>.|TRBJ2-1|.|TRBV30
CAWAAGSKPYNEQFF
TGTGCCTGGGCAGCAGGGTCTAAACCCTACAATGAGCAGTTCTTC
>.|TRBJ1-2|.|TRBV4-2
CASSQDLGGGALTNYGYTF
TGTGCCAGCAGCCAAGATTTAGGGGGAGGGGCCCTGACCAACTATGGCTACACCTTC
>TRBD1|TRBJ1-6|.|TRBV3-1/TRBV3-2
CASSQIPDRLNSPLHF
TGTGCCAGCAGCCAAATTCCGGACAGGCTAAATTCACCCCTCCACTTT
>.|TRBJ1-6|.|TRBV2
CASEEDQARSPLHF
TGTGCCAGCGAAGAGGACCAGGCGAGGTCACCCCTCCACTTT
>TRBD1|TRBJ2-2|.|TRBV6-4
CASSQGAGTGELFF
TGTGCCAGCAGCCAGGGGGCGGGCACCGGGGAGCTGTTTTTT
>TRBD1|TRBJ1-2|.|TRBV2
CASNPFARGFGFYGYTF
TGTGCCAGCAACCCTTTTGCCAGGGGGTTTGGATTCTATGGCTACACCTTC
>TRBD1|TRBJ2-1|.|TRBV7-8
CASSLGQGAYEQFF
TGTGCCAGCAGCTTAGGACAGGGGGCCTATGAGCAGTTCTTC
>.|TRBJ2-2|.|TRBV14
CASSPLEGVANTGELFF
TGTGCCAGCAGCCCCCTAGAAGGAGTCGCGAACACCGGGGAGCTGTTTTTT
>.|TRBJ1-1|.|TRBV5-1
CASSLSPVNTEAFF
TGCGCCAGCAGCTTGAGTCCCGTGAACACTGAAGCTTTCTTT
>.|TRBJ2-3|.|TRBV7-2
CASSQQYLDTQYF
TGTGCCAGCAGCCAACAATACTTGGATACGCAGTATTTT
>.|TRBJ2-5|.|TRBV2
CASSVGQETQYF
TGTGCCAGCAGTGTAGGGCAAGAGACCCAGTACTTC
>TRBD1|TRBJ2-7|.|TRBV13
CASSATGTGGSYEQYF
TGTGCCAGCAGCGCTACCGGGACAGGGGGCTCCTACGAGCAGTACTTC
>.|TRBJ2-2|.|TRBV7-2
CASGGLANTGELFF
TGTGCCAGCGGGGGCCTAGCCAACACCGGGGAGCTGTTTTTT
>.|TRBJ2-5|once|TRBV3-1/TRBV3-2
CASSQKSGTVETQYF
TGTGCCAGCAGCCAAAAATCCGGGACTGTGGAGACCCAGTACTTC
>.|TRBJ1-6|few|TRBV4-2
CASSQDRSGYNSPLHF
TGTGCCAGCAGCCAAGATCGGTCAGGCTATAATTCACCCCTCCACTTT
>.|TRBJ1-1|.|TRBV25-1
CASSIQGVVTEAFF
TGTGCCAGCAGTATTCAGGGAGTGGTCACTGAAGCTTTCTTT
>TRBD2|TRBJ2-1|.|TRBV6-1
CASSELASGRGEQFF
TGTGCCAGCAGTGAATTGGCTAGCGGGAGAGGTGAGCAGTTCTTC
>.|TRBJ2-5|.|TRBV10-2
CASGLGQLLAQYF
TGCGCCAGCGGTTTAGGACAGCTTTTGGCCCAGTACTTC
>.|TRBJ2-7|.|TRBV5-5
CASSKIQGIGASYEQYF
TGTGCCAGCAGCAAGATCCAGGGAATCGGTGCGTCCTACGAGCAGTACTTC
>.|TRBJ1-5|few|TRBV2
CASSDRLVNQPQHF
TGTGCCAGCAGTGACCGGCTAGTAAATCAGCCCCAGCATTTT
>.|TRBJ1-5|.|TRBV29-1
CSVEDLGGLGLQPQHF
TGCAGCGTTGAAGATTTGGGGGGGCTTGGACTTCAGCCCCAGCATTTT
>.|TRBJ1-3|.|TRBV10-2
CASGDTGNTIYF
TGCGCCAGCGGTGATACCGGAAACACCATATATTTT
>TRBD1|TRBJ1-5|.|TRBV5-6
CASSWGTGGQPQHF
TGTGCCAGCAGCTGGGGGACAGGGGGTCAGCCCCAGCATTTT
>.|TRBJ2-6|.|TRBV7-2
CASSPDRPSGANVLTF
TGTGCCAGCAGCCCCGACAGGCCCTCTGGGGCCAACGTCCTGACTTTC
>.|TRBJ1-1|.|TRBV7-9
CAGDTPDTEAFF
TGTGCCGGCGATACACCAGACACTGAAGCTTTCTTT
>.|TRBJ1-1|.|TRBV28
CASSSGGNTEAFF
TGTGCCAGCAGCTCCGGGGGGAACACTGAAGCTTTCTTT
>TRBD2|TRBJ2-5|.|TRBV4-1
CASSQRGLGEETQYF
TGCGCCAGCAGCCAAAGAGGACTAGGGGAAGAGACCCAGTACTTC
>TRBD1|TRBJ2-1|.|TRBV4-1
CASSQRQGDEQFF
TGCGCCAGCAGCCAACGACAGGGAGATGAGCAGTTCTTC
>TRBD1|TRBJ2-2|.|TRBV6-5
CASSYSGTDNTGELFF
TGTGCCAGCAGTTACTCCGGGACAGATAACACCGGGGAGCTGTTTTTT
>.|TRBJ2-3|once|TRBV5-1
CASSLDVSPTDTQYF
TGCGCCAGCAGCTTGGACGTGAGTCCCACAGATACGCAGTATTTT
>.|TRBJ2-3|.|TRBV3-1/TRBV3-2
CASSLKGVTDTQYF
TGTGCCAGCAGCCTTAAAGGCGTCACAGATACGCAGTATTTT
>.|TRBJ1-5|.|TRBV19
CASSIPRGRGNQPQHF
TGTGCCAGTAGTATCCCTAGGGGGAGAGGGAATCAGCCCCAGCATTTT
>TRBD1|TRBJ2-7|.|TRBV19
CASSSDRHSYEQYF
TGTGCCAGTAGTTCGGACAGGCACTCCTACGAGCAGTACTTC
>.|TRBJ2-7|once|TRBV25-1
CASSEYGDSYEQYF
TGTGCCAGCAGTGAATATGGAGACTCCTACGAGCAGTACTTC
>.|TRBJ1-2|.|TRBV28
CASSLEGSYGYTF
TGTGCCAGCAGTTTAGAGGGCTCCTATGGCTACACCTTC
>TRBD1|TRBJ1-2|.|TRBV5-4
CASSVRQGNYGYTF
TGTGCCAGCAGCGTACGACAGGGAAACTATGGCTACACCTTC
>.|TRBJ2-3|.|TRBV5-1
CASSLVSGIDTQYF
TGCGCCAGCAGCTTGGTCTCTGGGATAGATACGCAGTATTTT
>.|TRBJ2-7|.|TRBV7-2
CASSLAHPAASYEQYF
TGTGCCAGCAGCTTAGCGCACCCGGCCGCTTCCTACGAGCAGTACTTC
>.|TRBJ2-3|.|TRBV7-6
CASSPRTYADTQYF
TGTGCCAGCAGCCCCCGGACTTATGCAGATACGCAGTATTTT
>TRBD2|TRBJ2-5|.|TRBV9
CASSVGLAGGETQYF
TGTGCCAGCAGCGTTGGACTAGCGGGGGGAGAGACCCAGTACTTC
>TRBD1|TRBJ1-2|.|TRBV3-1/TRBV3-2
CASSPGQGYGYTF
TGTGCCAGCAGCCCCGGACAGGGGTATGGCTACACCTTC
>.|TRBJ1-2|few|TRBV28
CASTLSGGARSGYTF
TGTGCCAGCACACTATCGGGGGGGGCGAGGAGTGGCTACACCTTC
>.|TRBJ1-5|once|TRBV6-2/TRBV6-3
CASSHLTGGNQPQHF
TGTGCCAGCAGTCACCTGACAGGAGGCAATCAGCCCCAGCATTTT
>TRBD1|TRBJ2-6|.|TRBV3-1/TRBV3-2
CASSEERVRGPGANVLTF
TGTGCCAGCAGCGAAGAACGTGTCAGGGGGCCTGGGGCCAACGTCCTGACTTTC
>.|TRBJ2-2|.|TRBV7-8
CASSLEIGVPGELFF
TGTGCCAGCAGCTTAGAGATTGGAGTACCCGGGGAGCTGTTTTTT
>.|TRBJ1-4|.|TRBV7-9
CASSLGQASGKLFF
TGTGCCAGCAGCTTAGGACAGGCTTCGGGAAAACTGTTTTTT
>.|TRBJ1-3|.|TRBV3-1/TRBV3-2
CASSQNWGSGNTIYF
TGTGCCAGCAGCCAAAATTGGGGCTCTGGAAACACCATATATTTT
>.|TRBJ1-1|.|TRBV5-4
CASSPGPTNTEAFF
TGTGCCAGCAGCCCTGGACCTACGAACACTGAAGCTTTCTTT
>.|TRBJ1-3|.|TRBV9
CASSVLGDGNTIYF
TGTGCCAGCAGCGTACTGGGAGACGGAAACACCATATATTTT
>TRBD1|TRBJ1-1|once|TRBV5-1
CASSFTGAMNTEAFF
TGCGCCAGCAGTTTTACAGGGGCCATGAACACTGAAGCTTTCTTT
>TRBD1|TRBJ2-5|.|TRBV2
CASRSTGKGETQYF
TGTGCCAGCCGTTCGACAGGGAAGGGAGAGACCCAGTACTTC
>.|TRBJ2-5|.|TRBV30
CAWSVLTSVPWETQYF
TGTGCCTGGAGTGTACTAACCTCTGTCCCCTGGGAGACCCAGTACTTC
>.|TRBJ2-7|few|TRBV3-1/TRBV3-2
CASSQAREYVYF
TGTGCCAGCAGCCAAGCCCGTGAGTATGTGTACTTC
>.|TRBJ1-1|.|TRBV4-1
CASSQGGWGARTEAFF
TGCGCCAGCAGCCAAGGAGGTTGGGGCGCGAGAACTGAAGCTTTCTTT
>.|TRBJ2-1|.|TRBV20-1
CSASQPSNEQFF
TGCAGTGCTAGTCAACCGTCCAATGAGCAGTTCTTC
>TRBD2|TRBJ2-1|once|TRBV11-2
CASSPSGGGSYNEQFF
TGTGCCAGCAGCCCGTCGGGCGGGGGCTCCTACAATGAGCAGTTCTTC